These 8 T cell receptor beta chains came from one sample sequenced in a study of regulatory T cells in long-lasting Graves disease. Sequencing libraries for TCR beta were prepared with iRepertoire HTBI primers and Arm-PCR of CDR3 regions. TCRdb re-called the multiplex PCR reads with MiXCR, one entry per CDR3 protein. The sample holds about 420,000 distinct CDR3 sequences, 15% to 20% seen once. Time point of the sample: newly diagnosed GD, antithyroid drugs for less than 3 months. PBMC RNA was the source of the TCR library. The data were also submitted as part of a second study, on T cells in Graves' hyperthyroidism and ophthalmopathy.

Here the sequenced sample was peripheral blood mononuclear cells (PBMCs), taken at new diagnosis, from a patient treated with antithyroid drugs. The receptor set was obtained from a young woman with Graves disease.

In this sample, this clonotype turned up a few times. CDR3 nucleotides: TGTGCCAGCTCCGAGACAGGGGGCTCCTACAATGAGCAGTTCTTC. This sequence encodes CASSETGGSYNEQFF. V usage is TRBV18 and J usage is TRBJ2-1, with TRBD1 matching 9 bases. CDR3 length equals 15 residues. V shed 6 bases and J 0 bases; nucleotides not matched to a gene: 3. The germline CDR1 and CDR2 sequences are KGHSH and LQKENI.

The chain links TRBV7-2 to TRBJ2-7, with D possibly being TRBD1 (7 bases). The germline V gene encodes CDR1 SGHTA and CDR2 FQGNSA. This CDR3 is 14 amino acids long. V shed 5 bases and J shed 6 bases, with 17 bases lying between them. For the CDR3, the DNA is TGTGCCAGCAGCCCCCAGGGGGGATTTGGCGAGCAGTACTTC. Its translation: CASSPQGGFGEQYF.

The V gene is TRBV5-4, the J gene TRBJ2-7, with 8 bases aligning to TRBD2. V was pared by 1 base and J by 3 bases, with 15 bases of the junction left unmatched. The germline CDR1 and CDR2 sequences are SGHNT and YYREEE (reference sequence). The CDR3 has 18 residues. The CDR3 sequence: CASSLKRLAGTEVYEQYF. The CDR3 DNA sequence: TGTGCCAGCAGCTTGAAGAGATTAGCGGGGACCGAGGTCTACGAGCAGTACTTC.

CDR3 sequence: CSARDLAPSGGETQYF. The CDR3 nucleotides are TGCAGTGCTAGAGATCTAGCCCCCTCGGGCGGTGAGACCCAGTACTTC. This chain links TRBV20-1 with TRBJ2-5, with D possibly TRBD2 on 5 matching bases. This CDR3 is 16 amino acids long. Per germline, CDR1 DFQATT and CDR2 SNEGSKA (reference sequence). V dropped 0 bases and J dropped 5 bases, with 19 bases sitting between them.

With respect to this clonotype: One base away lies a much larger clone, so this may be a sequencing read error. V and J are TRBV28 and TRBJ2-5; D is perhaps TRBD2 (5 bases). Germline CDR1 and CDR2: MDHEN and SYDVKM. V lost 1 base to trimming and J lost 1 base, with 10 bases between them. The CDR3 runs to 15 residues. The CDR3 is CASSLSRTAQETQYF. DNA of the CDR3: TGTGCCAGCAGTTTATCGCGGACTGCCCAAGAGACCCAGTACTTC.

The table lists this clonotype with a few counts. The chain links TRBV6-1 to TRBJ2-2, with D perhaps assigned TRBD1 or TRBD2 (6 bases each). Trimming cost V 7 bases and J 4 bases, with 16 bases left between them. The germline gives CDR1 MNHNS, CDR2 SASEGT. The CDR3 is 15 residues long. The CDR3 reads CASKWGAQGTGELFF. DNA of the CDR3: TGTGCCAGCAAATGGGGGGCGCAAGGCACCGGGGAGCTGTTTTTT.

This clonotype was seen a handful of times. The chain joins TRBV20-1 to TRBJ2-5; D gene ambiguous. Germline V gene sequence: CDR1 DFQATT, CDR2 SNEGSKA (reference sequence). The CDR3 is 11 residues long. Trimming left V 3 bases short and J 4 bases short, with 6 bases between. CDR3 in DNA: TGCAGTGCTAGTGGGCCAGAGACCCAGTACTTC. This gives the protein CSASGPETQYF.

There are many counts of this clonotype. CDR3 coding DNA: TGTGCCAGCACTCCTGACAGAAGGCCCTACGAGCAGTACTTC. Protein: CASTPDRRPYEQYF. The chain has TRBV28 and TRBJ2-7; D perhaps matches TRBD1 (5 bases). V lost 7 bases to trimming and J lost 2 bases, with 15 bases between them. The CDR3 consists of 14 residues. The germline gives CDR1 MDHEN, CDR2 SYDVKM. The whole variable domain, filled in from reference TRBV28 and TRBJ2-7, reads DVKVTQSSRYLVKRTGEKVFLECVQDMDHENMFWYRQDPGLGLRLIYFSYDVKMKEKGDIPEGYSVSREKKERFSLILESASTNQTSMYLCASTPDRRPYEQYFGPGTRLTVT.